This T cell receptor (beta chain) derives from a study of T cell changes during pregnancy in multiple sclerosis. The CDR3 sequence is 15 residues long. Trimming took off 5 bases at V and 0 bases at J, with 10 bases between the two ends. Germline CDR1 is MNHEY and CDR2 is SVGAGI. Only in-frame clones appear in the TCRdb table, and some are missing; sequencing was by immunoSEQ multiplex PCR. The top ten hold 0.3% to 0.4% of the sample, which has 40,000 to 50,000 clones, roughly 92% seen once. The genes are TRBV6-5 and TRBJ2-2; possible D gene TRBD1, 6 bases. Sequences were derived from CD4+ T cells from peripheral blood mononuclear cells, sampled in the second trimester of pregnancy. The sequence came from a female donor in good health, enrolled as a control in a pregnancy study. CDR3 DNA: TGTGCCAGCAGTCCGGGACACCCGAACACCGGGGAGCTGTTTTTT. Residues: CASSPGHPNTGELFF.